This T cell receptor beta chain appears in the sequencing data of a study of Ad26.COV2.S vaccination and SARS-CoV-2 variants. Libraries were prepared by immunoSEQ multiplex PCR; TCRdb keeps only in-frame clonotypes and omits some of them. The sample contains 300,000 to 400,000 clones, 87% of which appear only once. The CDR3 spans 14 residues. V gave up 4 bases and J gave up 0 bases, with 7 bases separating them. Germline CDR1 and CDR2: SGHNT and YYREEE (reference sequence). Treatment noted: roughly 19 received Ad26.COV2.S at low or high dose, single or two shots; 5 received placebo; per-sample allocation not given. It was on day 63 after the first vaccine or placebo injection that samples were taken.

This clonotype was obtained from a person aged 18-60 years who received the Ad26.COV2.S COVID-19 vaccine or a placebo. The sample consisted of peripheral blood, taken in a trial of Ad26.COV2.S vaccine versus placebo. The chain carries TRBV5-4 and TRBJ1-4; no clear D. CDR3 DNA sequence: TGTGCCAGCAGCCGGTTTCCAACTAATGAAAAACTGTTTTTT. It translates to CASSRFPTNEKLFF.